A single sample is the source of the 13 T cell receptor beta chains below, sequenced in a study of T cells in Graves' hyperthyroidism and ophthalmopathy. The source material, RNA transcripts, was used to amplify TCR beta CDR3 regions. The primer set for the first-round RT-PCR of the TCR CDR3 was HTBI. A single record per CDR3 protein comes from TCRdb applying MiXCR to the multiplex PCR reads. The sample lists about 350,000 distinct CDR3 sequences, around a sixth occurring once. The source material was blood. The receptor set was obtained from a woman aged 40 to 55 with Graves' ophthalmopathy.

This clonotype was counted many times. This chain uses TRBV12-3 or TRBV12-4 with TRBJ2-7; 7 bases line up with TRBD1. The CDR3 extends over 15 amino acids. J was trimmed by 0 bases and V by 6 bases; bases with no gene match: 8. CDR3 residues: CASSPDRTYSYEQYF. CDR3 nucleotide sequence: TGTGCCAGCAGCCCGGACAGGACCTACTCCTACGAGCAGTACTTC.

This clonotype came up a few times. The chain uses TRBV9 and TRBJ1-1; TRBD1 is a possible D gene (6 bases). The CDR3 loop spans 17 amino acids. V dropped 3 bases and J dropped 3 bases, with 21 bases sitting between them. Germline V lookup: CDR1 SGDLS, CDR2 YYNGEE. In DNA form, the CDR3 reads TGTGCCAGCAGCGCAATACCCAGGGGACCCCGGGACACTGAAGCTTTCTTT. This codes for CASSAIPRGPRDTEAFF.

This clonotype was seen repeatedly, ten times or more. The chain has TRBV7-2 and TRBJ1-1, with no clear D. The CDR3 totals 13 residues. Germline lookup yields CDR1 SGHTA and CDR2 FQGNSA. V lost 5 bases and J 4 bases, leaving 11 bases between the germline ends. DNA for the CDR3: TGTGCCAGCAGCCCTCAGGTGGTCACTGAAGCTTTCTTT. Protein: CASSPQVVTEAFF.

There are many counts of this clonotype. CDR3 sequence: CASSQKTGGAGELFF. CDR3 sequence (DNA): TGTGCCAGCAGCCAAAAGACAGGGGGTGCCGGGGAGCTGTTTTTT. The chain couples TRBV14 to TRBJ2-2; TRBD1 matches at 9 bases. CDR3 length: 15 residues. The trim removed 2 bases at V and 6 bases at J, leaving 4 bases unmatched. The germline gives CDR1 SGHDN, CDR2 FVKESK.

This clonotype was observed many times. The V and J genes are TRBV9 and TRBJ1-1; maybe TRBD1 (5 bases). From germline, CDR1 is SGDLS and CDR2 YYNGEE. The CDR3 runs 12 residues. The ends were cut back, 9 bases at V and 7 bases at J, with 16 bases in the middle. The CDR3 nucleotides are TGTGCCAAGTACCGGGGGGGTGGTGAAGCTTTCTTT. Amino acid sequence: CAKYRGGGEAFF.

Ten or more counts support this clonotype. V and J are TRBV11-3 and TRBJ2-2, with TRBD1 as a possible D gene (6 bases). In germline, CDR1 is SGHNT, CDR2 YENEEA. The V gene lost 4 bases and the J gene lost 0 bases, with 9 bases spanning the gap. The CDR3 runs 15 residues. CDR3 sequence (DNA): TGTGCCAGCAGCTCTACAGGGACGAACACCGGGGAGCTGTTTTTT. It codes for CASSSTGTNTGELFF.

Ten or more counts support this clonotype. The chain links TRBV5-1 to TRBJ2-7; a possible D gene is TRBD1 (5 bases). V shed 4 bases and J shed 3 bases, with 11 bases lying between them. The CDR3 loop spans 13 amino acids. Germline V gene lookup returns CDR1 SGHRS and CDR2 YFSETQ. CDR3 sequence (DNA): TGCGCCAGCAGCCGAGGACAAAACTACGAGCAGTACTTC. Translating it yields CASSRGQNYEQYF. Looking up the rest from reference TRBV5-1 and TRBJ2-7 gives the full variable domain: KAGVTQTPRYLIKTRGQQVTLSCSPISGHRSVSWYQQTPGQGLQFLFEYFSETQRNKGNFPGRFSGRQFSNSRSEMNVSTLELGDSALYLCASSRGQNYEQYFGPGTRLTVT.

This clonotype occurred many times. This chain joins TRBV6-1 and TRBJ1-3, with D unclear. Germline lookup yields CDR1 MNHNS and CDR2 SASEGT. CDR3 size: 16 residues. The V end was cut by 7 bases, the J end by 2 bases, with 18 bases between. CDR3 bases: TGTGCCAGCAAGTCCGACTCGACGGGAGCTGGAAACACCATATATTTT. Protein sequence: CASKSDSTGAGNTIYF.

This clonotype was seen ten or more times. The CDR3 protein is CASSYHLGRDSYEQYF. As DNA, the CDR3 is TGTGCCAGCAGTTACCACCTCGGCCGGGACTCCTACGAGCAGTACTTC. The chain combines TRBV6-2 or TRBV6-3 with TRBJ2-7, with D possibly matching TRBD2 (5 bases). The CDR3 contains 16 residues. Germline CDR1 MNHEY, CDR2 SVGEGT. Trimming cost V 2 bases and J 0 bases, with 14 bases left between them.

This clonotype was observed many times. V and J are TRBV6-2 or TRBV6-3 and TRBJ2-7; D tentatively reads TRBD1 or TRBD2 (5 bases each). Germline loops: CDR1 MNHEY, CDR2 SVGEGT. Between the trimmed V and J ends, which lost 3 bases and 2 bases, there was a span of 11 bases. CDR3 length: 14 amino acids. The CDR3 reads CASSYSGTAYEQYF. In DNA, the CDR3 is TGTGCCAGCAGTTATTCCGGGACGGCCTACGAGCAGTACTTC.

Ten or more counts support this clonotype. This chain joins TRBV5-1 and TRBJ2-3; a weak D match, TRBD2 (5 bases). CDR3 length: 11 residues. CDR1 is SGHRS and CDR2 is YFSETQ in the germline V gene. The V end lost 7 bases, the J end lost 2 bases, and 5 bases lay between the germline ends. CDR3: CASGLTDTQYF. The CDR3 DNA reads TGCGCCAGCGGACTCACAGATACGCAGTATTTT. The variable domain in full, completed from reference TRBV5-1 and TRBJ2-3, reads KAGVTQTPRYLIKTRGQQVTLSCSPISGHRSVSWYQQTPGQGLQFLFEYFSETQRNKGNFPGRFSGRQFSNSRSEMNVSTLELGDSALYLCASGLTDTQYFGPGTRLTVL.

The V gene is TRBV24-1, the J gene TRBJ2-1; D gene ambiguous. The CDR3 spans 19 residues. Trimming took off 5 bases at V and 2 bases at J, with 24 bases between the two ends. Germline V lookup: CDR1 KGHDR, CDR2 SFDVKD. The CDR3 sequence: CATSGWDQRSTRTYNEQFF. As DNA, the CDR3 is TGTGCCACCAGTGGATGGGATCAGAGGTCGACGAGGACCTACAATGAGCAGTTCTTC.

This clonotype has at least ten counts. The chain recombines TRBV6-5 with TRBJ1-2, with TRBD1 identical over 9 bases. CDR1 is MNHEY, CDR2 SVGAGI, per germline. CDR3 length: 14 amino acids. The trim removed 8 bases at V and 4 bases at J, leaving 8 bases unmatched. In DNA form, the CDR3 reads TGTGCCAGCGGACAGGGGCCGCGGAGCTATGGCTACACCTTC. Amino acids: CASGQGPRSYGYTF.